This passage covers 21 T cell receptor beta chains from one sample sequenced in a study of long-term antiretroviral therapy in people with HIV. Survey-level immunoSEQ v3.0 assays were run. The table came from immunoSEQ multiplex PCR; TCRdb's copy has only in-frame clones and leaves some out. Here the sample spans more than 15,000 clones, around 85% being singletons. This sample comprised unsorted PBMCs, obtained 1.2 years before starting antiretroviral therapy. The source is a man aged 30-40 years with HIV.

The rearrangement joins TRBV6-5 to TRBJ1-2; D not certain. Germline assignment: CDR1 MNHEY and CDR2 SVGAGI. The CDR3 loop spans 11 amino acids. V gave up 10 bases and J gave up 4 bases, with 10 bases separating them. The CDR3, as DNA: TGTGCCACCCGAGAAGTCTATGGCTACACCTTC. This encodes CATREVYGYTF.

A few counts support this clone. The chain uses TRBV4-1 and TRBJ1-4, with TRBD1 as a possible D gene (6 bases). CDR1 is MGHRA and CDR2 is YSYEKL in the germline V gene. This CDR3 is built from 18 residues. Trimming cost V 1 base and J 7 bases, with 22 bases left between them. This chain's CDR3 is CASSQGLLQGRVGEKLFF. DNA of the CDR3: TGCGCCAGCAGCCAAGGGCTCCTACAGGGTAGAGTCGGTGAAAAACTGTTTTTT.

This clone has a handful of counts. The V and J genes are TRBV20-1 and TRBJ2-2, with D tentatively TRBD2 (5 bases). In germline, CDR1 is DFQATT, CDR2 SNEGSKA (reference sequence). V was cut by 0 bases and J by 13 bases, with 9 bases left in between. There are 11 residues in the CDR3. The CDR3 here is CSARDGERLFF. The CDR3 coding sequence is TGCAGTGCTAGAGATGGGGAGAGGCTGTTTTTT.

The CDR3 DNA is TGTGCCAGCAGGGGGTCAGGGGCTAACTATGGCTACACCTTC. This encodes CASRGSGANYGYTF. V gene TRBV25-1 combines with J gene TRBJ1-2, with D possibly being TRBD1 (6 bases). The length of the CDR3 is 14 residues. Germline V gives CDR1 MGHDK, CDR2 SYGVNS. V was shortened by 6 bases and J by 0 bases, with 11 bases between the two germline ends.

V is TRBV28 and J is TRBJ1-5; a possible D gene is TRBD1 (6 bases). CDR3 length equals 15 residues. CDR1 and CDR2 (germline): MDHEN, SYDVKM. The ends were cut back, 6 bases at V and 7 bases at J, with 19 bases in the middle. The CDR3 sequence is CASRRSGGGWQPQHF. The CDR3 bases are TGTGCCAGCAGGCGAAGCGGAGGGGGGTGGCAGCCCCAGCATTTT.

This clone is labeled as medium-sized. This CDR3 is CASSSFGQTMNTEAFF. CDR3 nucleotides: TGTGCCAGCAGCTCCTTCGGACAGACGATGAACACTGAAGCTTTCTTT. This chain links TRBV7-9 with TRBJ1-1, with D perhaps matching TRBD1 (6 bases). CDR1 is SEHNR and CDR2 is FQNEAQ in the germline V gene (reference sequence). This CDR3 is 16 amino acids long. V was shortened by 4 bases and J by 0 bases, with 15 bases between the two germline ends.

The chain uses TRBV2 and TRBJ2-3; 10 positions agree with TRBD1. The CDR3 covers 14 residues. Per the germline V gene, CDR1 is SNHLY and CDR2 is FYNNEI. V lost 8 bases to trimming and J lost 2 bases; unmatched junction nucleotides: 4. This chain's CDR3 is CASRDRGHTDTQYF. As DNA, the CDR3 is TGTGCCAGCCGGGACAGGGGACACACAGATACGCAGTATTTT.

In this sample, this clone is medium-sized (0.01 to 0.1%). The chain employs TRBV28 and TRBJ1-1; D gene uncertain. The CDR3 runs 13 residues. The germline V gene encodes CDR1 MDHEN and CDR2 SYDVKM. V lost 1 base to trimming and J lost 4 bases, with 7 bases between them. The CDR3 loop is CASSLSPVTEAFF. For the CDR3, the DNA is TGTGCCAGCAGTTTATCCCCGGTCACTGAAGCTTTCTTT.

The chain recombines TRBV6-6 with TRBJ1-3, with D possibly TRBD1 on 5 matching bases. The CDR3 is 13 residues long. The germline V and J ends were trimmed by 2 bases and 8 bases, with 10 bases remaining between them. Per the germline V gene, CDR1 is MNHNY and CDR2 is SVGAGI (reference sequence). CDR3 bases: TGTGCCAGCAGTTACCTCAGAGGGGACACCATATATTTT. As protein: CASSYLRGDTIYF.

The chain has TRBV7-9 and TRBJ1-1, with D possibly TRBD1 on 5 matching bases. The CDR3 is 12 residues long. Germline CDR1 reads SEHNR; CDR2 reads FQNEAQ (reference sequence). The germline V and J ends were trimmed by 1 base and 6 bases, with 6 bases remaining between them. The CDR3 bases are TGTGCCAGCAGCTTAGAGGGGCCTGAAGCTTTCTTT. Its translation is CASSLEGPEAFF. The complete variable domain, with remaining parts taken from reference TRBV7-9 and TRBJ1-1, reads DTGVSQNPRHKITKRGQNVTFRCDPISEHNRLYWYRQTLGQGPEFLTYFQNEAQLEKSRLLSDRFSAERPKGSFSTLEIQRTEQGDSAMYLCASSLEGPEAFFGQGTRLTVV.

This sequence joins TRBV5-1 and TRBJ2-3; D is perhaps TRBD1 or TRBD2 (5 bases each). From germline, CDR1 is SGHRS and CDR2 YFSETQ. The V end was cut by 0 bases, the J end by 1 base, with 12 bases between. CDR3 length: 16 residues. The CDR3 is CASSLAGGEGTDTQYF. The CDR3 DNA is TGCGCCAGCAGCTTGGCTGGGGGAGAGGGCACAGATACGCAGTATTTT.

The sample holds a few counts of this clone. V usage is TRBV15 and J usage is TRBJ2-7, with TRBD1 as a possible D gene (5 bases). The CDR3 totals 15 residues. From germline, CDR1 is LNHNV and CDR2 YYDKDF (reference sequence). The ends were cut back, 1 base at V and 6 bases at J, with 16 bases in the middle. The chain's CDR3 is CATSRGEAGFIEQYF. The DNA for the CDR3 is TGTGCCACCAGCAGAGGAGAGGCAGGGTTCATCGAGCAGTACTTC. The full variable domain, in which reference TRBV15 and TRBJ2-7 provide the parts outside the CDR3, is DAMVIQNPRYQVTQFGKPVTLSCSQTLNHNVMYWYQQKSSQAPKLLFHYYDKDFNNEADTPDNFQSRRPNTSFCFLDIRSPGLGDTAMYLCATSRGEAGFIEQYFGPGTRLTVT.

The chain couples TRBV11-2 to TRBJ1-4; no clear D. With 5 bases removed from V and 4 bases from J, the gap between germline ends came to 14 bases. Per germline, CDR1 SGHAT and CDR2 FQNNGV. The CDR3 is 15 amino acids. CDR3 nucleotide sequence: TGTGCCAGCAGCCCTAGGACGGGAGATAATGAAAAACTGTTTTTT. The encoded protein is CASSPRTGDNEKLFF.

The rearrangement uses TRBV7-8 and TRBJ1-1; no clear D. Deletions cut 5 bases from V and 3 bases from J, with 19 bases between. The V gene's germline CDR1 is SGHVS and CDR2 FQNEAQ. This CDR3 contains 16 residues. CDR3 region: CASSPGSGSGYTEAFF. The CDR3 bases are TGTGCCAGCAGCCCCGGATCCGGGAGTGGTTACACTGAAGCTTTCTTT.

This chain links TRBV19 with TRBJ2-1; no clear D. Trimming removed 5 bases from V and 0 bases from J, with 17 bases in between. The CDR3 is 17 residues long. The V gene's germline CDR1 is LNHDA and CDR2 SQIVND (reference sequence). CDR3 loop: CASSLPKVSSSYNEQFF. CDR3 sequence (DNA): TGTGCCAGTAGTCTCCCTAAGGTATCTAGCTCCTACAATGAGCAGTTCTTC. Full variable domain (remainder filled in from reference TRBV19 and TRBJ2-1): DGGITQSPKYLFRKEGQNVTLSCEQNLNHDAMYWYRQDPGQGLRLIYYSQIVNDFQKGDIAEGYSVSREKKESFPLTVTSAQKNPTAFYLCASSLPKVSSSYNEQFFGPGTRLTVL.

The V gene is TRBV6-6, the J gene TRBJ1-4; D gene uncertain. Germline-derived CDR1 and CDR2 are MNHNY and SVGAGI (reference sequence). The CDR3 loop spans 14 amino acids. The V gene lost 8 bases and the J gene lost 3 bases, with 13 bases spanning the gap. The CDR3 nucleotides are TGTGCCAGCGCCGGGGTTAACTCTAATGAAAAACTGTTTTTT. It yields the protein CASAGVNSNEKLFF.

In its sample, this clone was seen a few times. CDR3 loop: CASSPGLLGEQYF. The CDR3 bases are TGTGCCAGCAGTCCGGGTCTACTCGGCGAGCAGTACTTC. The chain links TRBV6-5 to TRBJ2-7; D not resolved. V was trimmed by 5 bases and J by 6 bases, leaving 14 bases between them. The germline CDR1 and CDR2 sequences are MNHEY and SVGAGI. This CDR3 spans 13 amino acids.

V usage is TRBV25-1 and J usage is TRBJ1-1; 7 positions agree with TRBD1. Germline V gene lookup returns CDR1 MGHDK and CDR2 SYGVNS. The CDR3 contains 14 residues. The trim removed 5 bases at V and 1 base at J, leaving 4 bases unmatched. The CDR3 sequence is CASSPRTGNTEAFF. The CDR3 DNA is TGTGCCAGCAGTCCCCGGACAGGGAACACTGAAGCTTTCTTT.

V usage is TRBV13 and J usage is TRBJ2-2; 8 positions agree with TRBD1. Germline V gives CDR1 PRHDT, CDR2 FYEKMQ (reference sequence). The CDR3 runs to 15 residues. V was clipped by 3 bases and J by 6 bases; unmatched bases: 6. CDR3 amino acids: CASSFGTGGSGELFF. The CDR3 DNA is TGTGCCAGCAGCTTCGGAACAGGGGGTTCCGGGGAGCTGTTTTTT.

The J gene is TRBJ2-7, the V gene TRBV6-6; 11 positions match TRBD2. This CDR3 spans 14 amino acids. Germline values: CDR1 MNHNY, CDR2 SVGAGI (reference sequence). J gave up 6 bases and V 5 bases, and 6 bases lay outside the gene matches. CDR3 nucleotide sequence: TGTGCCAGCAGTAAAGGACTAGCGGGCATCGAGCAGTACTTC. It yields the protein CASSKGLAGIEQYF.

The V gene is TRBV5-1, the J gene TRBJ2-7; 7 bases fit TRBD2. Germline values: CDR1 SGHRS, CDR2 YFSETQ. The CDR3 has 13 amino acids. The V segment lost 8 bases and the J segment 0 bases; nucleotides outside the gene matches: 5. As DNA, the CDR3 is TGCGCCAGTCGGGAGGACTCCTCCTACGAGCAGTACTTC. Translated, it gives CASREDSSYEQYF.